What follows are 24 T cell receptor beta chains derived from one specimen sequenced in a study of T cells expressing NK-cell markers. For each CDR3 protein, TCRdb gives one entry from its re-call of the 5' RACE reads, without DNA. Its table records around 380,000 distinct CDR3 sequences. Input material: blood T cells: a sorted CD56 or NKG2C T cell subset, CD4+ or CD8+ T cells, or bulk PBMC T cells (not recorded which). The receptors stem from a woman in her forties or fifties in good health.

CDR3 loop: CATSDLAQVSGELFF. V usage is TRBV24-1 and J usage is TRBJ2-2; lacking DNA, the TRBD1 call made by TCRdb goes unchecked. Per germline, CDR1 KGHDR and CDR2 SFDVKD. This CDR3 region has 15 residues.

The CDR3 loop reads CASSRPGSYEQYF. The chain uses TRBV4-2 and TRBJ2-7; TCRdb's D call of TRBD1 is untestable without DNA. CDR1 LGHNA and CDR2 YNFKEQ come from the germline V gene. The CDR3 has 13 amino acids.

J is TRBJ1-6 and V is TRBV20-1. The CDR3 contains 13 residues. Germline V gene data show CDR1 as DFQATT and CDR2 as SNEGSKA (reference sequence). CDR3 amino acids: CSGTNSGDSPLHF.

The chain recombines TRBV4-2 with TRBJ2-7; the TCRdb call, TRBD2, lacks DNA for checking. Per germline, CDR1 LGHNA and CDR2 YNFKEQ. This CDR3 contains 16 residues. This CDR3 reads CASSLGEGAPSYEQYF.

CDR3 in amino acids: CASSLGGKVEAFF. The chain carries TRBV12-3 or TRBV12-4 and TRBJ1-1; the TRBD1 assignment by TCRdb is unverifiable without DNA. The CDR3 runs 13 residues.

The chain couples TRBV20-1 to TRBJ2-2. CDR1 is DFQATT, CDR2 SNEGSKA, per germline (reference sequence). The CDR3 has 12 amino acids. CDR3 loop: CSAGQIGGELFF.

The CDR3 loop reads CANKTVTSPLHF. The rearrangement joins TRBV24-1 to TRBJ1-6; TCRdb returns TRBD1, unconfirmable since there is no DNA. Germline V gene sequence: CDR1 KGHDR, CDR2 SFDVKD. The CDR3 extends over 12 amino acids.

This chain links TRBV4-1 with TRBJ2-1; TCRdb gives TRBD2 as the D gene, but with no DNA this cannot be confirmed. Per germline, CDR1 MGHRA and CDR2 YSYEKL. The CDR3 loop spans 14 amino acids. CDR3 loop: CASSQPSSGPEQFF.

V and J are TRBV5-1 and TRBJ2-5; TCRdb's D gene call, TRBD1, goes unchecked for lack of DNA. Per the germline V gene, CDR1 is SGHRS and CDR2 is YFSETQ. The CDR3 is 17 residues long. The CDR3: CASSLATGSGGIQTQYF. The variable domain in full, with the rest retrieved from reference TRBV5-1 and TRBJ2-5, is KAGVTQTPRYLIKTRGQQVTLSCSPISGHRSVSWYQQTPGQGLQFLFEYFSETQRNKGNFPGRFSGRQFSNSRSEMNVSTLELGDSALYLCASSLATGSGGIQTQYFGPGTRLLVL.

The V gene is TRBV20-1, the J gene TRBJ2-7; TCRdb's D gene call, TRBD1, goes unchecked for lack of DNA. The germline V gene encodes CDR1 DFQATT and CDR2 SNEGSKA (reference sequence). There are 13 residues in the CDR3. CDR3 loop: CSAKAQGRDEQYF.

The rearrangement uses TRBV6-2 or TRBV6-3 and TRBJ2-1; TCRdb's assignment of TRBD1 cannot be checked, as there is no DNA. CDR1 and CDR2 (germline): MNHEY, SVGEGT. The length of the CDR3 is 19 residues. CDR3 sequence: CASSYSIRGSVSSYNEQFF.

This chain uses TRBV7-2 with TRBJ2-3. The CDR3 is 15 amino acids. Germline CDR1 is SGHTA and CDR2 is FQGNSA. CDR3 residues: CASSLGSQKADTQYF. Supplemented by reference TRBV7-2 and TRBJ2-3, the full variable domain reads GAGVSQSPSNKVTEKGKDVELRCDPISGHTALYWYRQSLGQGLEFLIYFQGNSAPDKSGLPSDRFSAERTGGSVSTLTIQRTQQEDSAVYLCASSLGSQKADTQYFGPGTRLTVL.

The chain carries TRBV20-1 and TRBJ1-1. Per the germline V gene, CDR1 is DFQATT and CDR2 is SNEGSKA (reference sequence). CDR3 length equals 14 residues. CDR3 sequence: CSARTAGMNTEAFF.

The V gene is TRBV2, the J gene TRBJ2-1; the TCRdb D gene call, TRBD2, has no DNA to confirm it. This CDR3 is 14 amino acids long. CDR1 is SNHLY, CDR2 FYNNEI, per germline. The CDR3 loop is CASRRGLAGVEQFF.

The chain employs TRBV9 and TRBJ2-2; no DNA is available, so the TRBD2 call from TCRdb remains unchecked. The CDR3 length is 19 residues. From germline, CDR1 is SGDLS and CDR2 YYNGEE. CDR3 sequence reads: CASSFTRTGLAGGTGELFF.

V usage is TRBV19 and J usage is TRBJ2-7; absent DNA, TCRdb's TRBD1 call cannot be checked. The germline V gene has CDR1 LNHDA and CDR2 SQIVND (reference sequence). This CDR3 has 15 residues. CDR3 residues: CASSRRHGDRTEQYF.

The CDR3: CASSFVGGDTEAFF. The V gene is TRBV5-1, the J gene TRBJ1-1. The germline CDR1 and CDR2 sequences are SGHRS and YFSETQ. CDR3 length: 14 amino acids. The whole variable domain, remainder taken from reference TRBV5-1 and TRBJ1-1, is KAGVTQTPRYLIKTRGQQVTLSCSPISGHRSVSWYQQTPGQGLQFLFEYFSETQRNKGNFPGRFSGRQFSNSRSEMNVSTLELGDSALYLCASSFVGGDTEAFFGQGTRLTVV.

V usage is TRBV20-1 and J usage is TRBJ2-6; TCRdb's assignment of TRBD1 cannot be checked, as there is no DNA. Germline V gene lookup returns CDR1 DFQATT and CDR2 SNEGSKA (reference sequence). CDR3 length: 14 amino acids. The CDR3 sequence is CSARGQGGANVLTF.

This sequence joins TRBV4-1 and TRBJ2-1; TCRdb's D gene call, TRBD2, goes unchecked for lack of DNA. The CDR3 loop spans 18 amino acids. The V gene's germline CDR1 is MGHRA and CDR2 YSYEKL. The CDR3 loop is CASSPGTSGRQGRNEQFF.

The CDR3: CASSILPARADTQYF. The V call is TRBV12-3 or TRBV12-4, the J call TRBJ2-3; lacking DNA, the TRBD2 call made by TCRdb goes unchecked. This CDR3 has 15 residues.

The chain links TRBV12-3 or TRBV12-4 to TRBJ2-2; as DNA is missing, the TRBD2 call by TCRdb cannot be tested. The CDR3 is 14 residues long. Here the CDR3 reads CASLREGRTGELFF.

The V and J genes are TRBV10-2 and TRBJ2-2; TCRdb picks TRBD1, but there is no DNA to check that call. The CDR3 runs to 15 residues. Germline CDR1 is WSHSY and CDR2 is SAAADI. This chain's CDR3 is CASSESRTETGDLFF.

The V and J genes are TRBV10-3 and TRBJ2-2. This CDR3 is built from 14 residues. CDR1 and CDR2 (germline): ENHRY, SYGVKD. CDR3 sequence reads: CAISKTTDFGELFF.

The chain is built from TRBV20-1 and TRBJ2-3; TCRdb lists TRBD2, though no DNA is available to test this call. The germline CDR1 and CDR2 sequences are DFQATT and SNEGSKA (reference sequence). The CDR3 length is 14 residues. The CDR3 is CSAYSGRARNTQYF.